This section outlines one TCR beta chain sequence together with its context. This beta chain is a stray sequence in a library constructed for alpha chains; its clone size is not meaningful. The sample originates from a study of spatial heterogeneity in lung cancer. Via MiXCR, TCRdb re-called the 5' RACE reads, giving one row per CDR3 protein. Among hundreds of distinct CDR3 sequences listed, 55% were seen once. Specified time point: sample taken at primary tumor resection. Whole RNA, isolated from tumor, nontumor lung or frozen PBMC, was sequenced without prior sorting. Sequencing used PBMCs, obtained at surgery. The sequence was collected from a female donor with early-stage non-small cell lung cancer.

The CDR3 reads CASRNPRGTYEQYF. CDR3 sequence (DNA): TGTGCCAGCAGGAATCCACGGGGCACGTACGAGCAGTACTTC. The gene calls are TRBV6-1 and TRBJ2-7; perhaps D is TRBD1 or TRBD2 (5 bases each). Germline lookup yields CDR1 MNHNS and CDR2 SASEGT. Trimming cost V 6 bases and J 4 bases, with 16 bases left between them. The CDR3 has 14 amino acids.